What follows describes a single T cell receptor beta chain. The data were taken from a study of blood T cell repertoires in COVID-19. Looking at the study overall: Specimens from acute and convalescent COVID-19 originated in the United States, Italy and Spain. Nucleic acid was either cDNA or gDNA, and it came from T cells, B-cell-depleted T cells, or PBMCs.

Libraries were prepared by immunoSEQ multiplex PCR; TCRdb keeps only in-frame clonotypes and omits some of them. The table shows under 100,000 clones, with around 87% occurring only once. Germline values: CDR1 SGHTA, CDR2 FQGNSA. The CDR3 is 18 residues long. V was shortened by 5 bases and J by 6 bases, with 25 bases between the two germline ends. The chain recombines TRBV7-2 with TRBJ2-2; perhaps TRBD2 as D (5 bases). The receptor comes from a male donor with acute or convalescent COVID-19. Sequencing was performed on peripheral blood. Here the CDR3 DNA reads TGTGCCAGCAGCCGGAGCAGGAGCCGGGGTAGATTCCCCGGGGAGCTGTTTTTT. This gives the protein CASSRSRSRGRFPGELFF.